This T cell receptor (beta chain) was captured by sequencing in a study of blood T cell repertoires in COVID-19. Study in general: Samples of COVID-19 (acute and convalescent) were obtained from the United States, Italy and Spain. Nucleic acid was either cDNA or gDNA, and it came from T cells, B-cell-depleted T cells, or PBMCs.

The CDR3 is 11 residues long. Germline CDR1 is LNHDA and CDR2 is SQIVND (reference sequence). Deletions cut 7 bases from V and 6 bases from J, with 9 bases between. Original processing methods: Quantification of nucleated cells was approximated via reference gene primer amplification. The data were produced by immunoSEQ multiplex PCR, yet TCRdb's version contains in-frame clones alone and is incomplete. V and J calls and clone size are those listed in that table; D and trimming were worked out from the DNA. This sample yields about 30,000 clones, of which around 86% are seen a single time; 12% belongs to the top ten. This clone was detected only a few times.

Material: peripheral blood. The chain carries TRBV19 and TRBJ1-1; D is uncertain. This clonotype was sampled from a human donor in a cohort sampled during active COVID-19. The donor label of this sample is uncertain. CDR3 region: CASTLGAEAFF. As DNA, the CDR3 is TGTGCCAGTACGTTGGGCGCTGAAGCTTTCTTT.